This is a list of T cell receptor beta chains from one sample in a study of CD8+ T cells in alopecia areata. TCRdb's table, derived via immunoSEQ multiplex PCR, lists solely in-frame clones and lacks some. The sample has 80,000 to 100,000 clones, roughly 40% seen once; the top ten hold around 19%. The source was CD8+ T cells sorted from blood, collected at week 24, from a patient treated with tofacitinib. The receptors here all came from a human donor with alopecia areata. The CDR3 runs from the conserved cysteine through the conserved F or W. Fields, in order: J gene, V gene, D gene, clone size, CDR3 DNA, CDR3 protein. D genes are given only for firm matches. Clone size is not always given. Where it is, it says once, few, many or a class for expanded clones.

TRBJ2-2,TRBV29-1,TRBD2,medium-sized,TGCAGCGCCTGGGAGGGGTATAGCACCGGGGAGCTGTTTTTT,CSAWEGYSTGELFF
TRBJ1-1,TRBV10-2,.,.,TGCGCCAGCCTACAGAACACTGAAGCTTTCTTT,CASLQNTEAFF
TRBJ2-6,TRBV15,.,few,TGTGCCACCAGCAGGTTAAAGGGAGAAGTGGGGGCCAACGTCCTGACTTTC,CATSRLKGEVGANVLTF
TRBJ2-1,TRBV2,TRBD2,once,TGTGCCAGCAACCGACGAGCGGGGATATACAATGAGCAGTTCTTC,CASNRRAGIYNEQFF
TRBJ1-2,TRBV4-3,TRBD1,many,TGCGCCAGCAGCCAAGATCGGGGGACAGGGGCGTCTATTGGCTATGGCTACACCTTC,CASSQDRGTGASIGYGYTF
TRBJ2-7,TRBV7-9,.,.,TGTGCCACCCTGGGGGACGCCGACTACGAGCAGTACTTC,CATLGDADYEQYF
TRBJ1-1,TRBV29-1,.,.,TGCAGCGTTGCCCTTGAGGGAGGTGGCACTGAAGCTTTCTTT,CSVALEGGGTEAFF
TRBJ2-5,TRBV5-1,.,.,TGCGCCAGCAGCTTGGGCAGAAGAGAGACCCAGTACTTC,CASSLGRRETQYF
TRBJ2-5,TRBV5-1,TRBD2,many,TGCGCCAGCAGCTTGAGCGGGAGAGAGACCCAGTACTTC,CASSLSGRETQYF
TRBJ1-2,TRBV7-9,.,.,TGTGCCAGCAGCTTAGGGAGTGGGCAGGGGACTGGCTACACCTTC,CASSLGSGQGTGYTF
TRBJ2-1,TRBV29-1,.,.,TGCAGCGTTGGGCTGGGTGGGGGTGAGCAGTTCTTC,CSVGLGGGEQFF